The clone carrying this TCR beta chain came up many times. The antigen is unknown. CDR3 length equals 12 residues. Germline lookup yields CDR1 MNHEY and CDR2 SVGAGI. With 3 bases removed from V and 6 bases from J, the gap between germline ends came to 5 bases. The data originate from a study of cytomegalovirus exposure and HLA in healthy donors. Overall study results and limits: When analyzed later, a missense DCLRE1C variant was found to be linked to TCR beta V- and J-gene trimming.

The study ran its PCR with 60 Vbeta and 13 Jbeta primers. Libraries were prepared by immunoSEQ multiplex PCR; TCRdb keeps only in-frame clonotypes and omits some of them. This table holds roughly 110,000 clones, about 80% found once. The sequenced material came from PBMCs. The TCR sequence derives from a woman aged 40 to 50 in good health and CMV-seropositive. This chain connects TRBV6-5 to TRBJ2-2; D is unclear. Written as DNA, the CDR3 is TGTGCCAGCAGTTATCAGGCCGGGGAGCTGTTTTTT. This sequence encodes CASSYQAGELFF.